The following is a T cell receptor beta chain sequence with its context. Its specific antigen is unknown. No much larger clone exists at a distance of one base, and base qualities are not known. The sample is drawn from a study of shared clonotypes between healthy human individuals (TCRdb year 2020). Study-level background: The cohort comprised two women and a few men aged 18 to 49 years. Per donor, three plates each were used for CD4 naive and CD4 memory, two for CD8 naive, and one for CD8 memory. The study deeply sequenced blood TCR repertoires of several healthy adults to estimate repertoire size and the extent of clonotype sharing between individuals. Libraries were prepared and TCR repertoires were sequenced by different laboratories using diverse techniques, in order to increase sequencing depth and limit assay-specific biases. Per donor, leukapheresis produced somewhere between about 0.94 and 10 billion PBMCs. What the authors observed across the whole study: Estimated clonotype richness was generally larger for naive than for memory subsets. Based on pairwise subsampling, the degree of clonotype sharing among donors was expected to be affected by sequencing depth. Compared with non-shared clonotypes, clonotypes shared by all four sorted-subset donors had higher generation probabilities. Rarefaction of sorted-subset datasets indicated incomplete sequencing despite the large sequencing depth. Sampling was restricted to blood, and TCR repertoires in tissue are likely to differ from TCR repertoires in blood. Because the study included a small number of donors, the genetic and exposure-history diversity represented was limited. When a few donors were compared, the shared fraction of clonotypes was about 5.5% for naive CD4, less than 4% for naive CD8, about 2.4% for memory CD4, and 0.3% to 0.5% for memory CD8.

The donors were healthy, HIV-negative adults who had no recently reported acute infections or vaccinations. Only Caucasian adults living in Nashville, Tennessee, USA were represented among the donors. Magnetic negative selection was used to enrich CD4+ T cells, after which naive cells were positively selected on CD45RA and the negative fraction became the memory subset. After blood collection by leukapheresis, PBMCs were isolated using Ficoll-Histopaque density gradient centrifugation and then cryopreserved in the vapor phase of liquid nitrogen. Analytical flow cytometry was used to check the purity and quantity of every magnetically sorted T cell population. From each sorted fraction, genomic DNA was isolated and quantified by UV absorbance on a Nanodrop 2000c. Using the deep immunoSEQ assay, TCR CDR3 regions were amplified from genomic DNA by multiplex PCR. Extracted genomic DNA from each cell subset was distributed evenly across all wells of several immunoSEQ 96-well plates, and each plate was treated as a replicate. For sorted subsets, about 220 ng of genomic DNA, equivalent to around 29,000 T cell genomes, went into each replicate PCR. Purified libraries were quantified with a Qubit 3.0 fluorometer, sized on a Bioanalyzer 2100, and re-quantified with the KAPA Library Quantification kit. Each immunoSEQ 96-well plate was sequenced on its own single-read 150-cycle Illumina NextSeq 550 flow cell. As for the authors' bioinformatics: The immunoSEQ output contained only junctional sequences without quality scores, so filtering could not match that applied to full-length reads. Sequences were annotated with PyIR, a Python wrapper for IgBLAST v1.9, using IMGT germline references to assign V/J genes and CDR3. Any read was removed if the V/J assignment was weak (E-value above 1e-6), the CDR3 was missing, or the read contained stop codons, out-of-frame junctions, or ambiguous translated residues. V3J clonotypes were defined by identical inferred V gene, J gene, and CDR3 amino acid sequence. Percentage overlap between repertoires was calculated by dividing the number of shared unique clonotypes by the size of the smaller repertoire. Richness of each repertoire was evaluated using RTK rarefaction, the Chao1 estimator, and Recon v2.1 estimates of unobserved clonotypes. Generation probabilities for all TCRbeta clonotypes obtained by the gDNA method from several donors were computed using OLGA. TCRdb stores this immuneACCESS table with in-frame sequences only. Part of the clones is absent; in the studies checked, under half of the shortfall reflects unresolved V genes, and no reason is known for the rest. V and J calls and clone size follow that table, whereas D and trimming were derived from the DNA. In all, the sample holds 1,400,000 or so clones, and roughly 98.5% of those were seen once. Around 0.38% of the sample is in the top ten clones.

From cysteine to phenylalanine, the CDR3 is 16 amino acids long. Of the read, only the CDR3 DNA is kept; its 48 bases are in frame from base 1. The germline V gene encodes CDR1 LGHNA and CDR2 YNFKEQ. Clipping removes 1 base from V and 0 bases from J, with 4 as the unmatched junction base count. The V gene is TRBV4-2 and the J gene is TRBJ2-7, with 9 junctional bases fitting TRBD2. Sample: naive CD4+ T cells sorted from blood. The label giving this sample's cell subset or site can be read as: CD45RA+ positively selected. This TCR was recovered from a man aged 25-45 years in good health. The base sequence is TGTGCCAGCAGCCAAGCCCCAGCGGGAGGCTCCTACGAGCAGTACTTC. It codes for CASSQAPAGGSYEQYF.